The 14 T cell receptor beta chains below were found in one sample sequenced in a study of cytomegalovirus exposure and HLA in healthy donors. PCR involved 60 Vbeta and 13 Jbeta primers. Here immunoSEQ multiplex PCR was the method, and the copy in TCRdb shows in-frame clones only, minus some. The repertoire holds tens of thousands of clones, about 80% seen once, with 7.8% in the top ten. Sequencing was performed on PBMCs. These TCRs come from a man younger than 35 in good health and CMV-seropositive.

The V gene is TRBV4-1, the J gene TRBJ1-1; D uncertain. This CDR3 has 12 residues. Germline assignment: CDR1 MGHRA and CDR2 YSYEKL. The V end lost 1 base, the J end lost 4 bases, and 4 bases lay between the germline ends. In nucleotides, the CDR3 is TGCGCCAGCAGCCAAGGTCTCACTGAAGCTTTCTTT. This gives the protein CASSQGLTEAFF.

The J gene is TRBJ2-5, the V gene TRBV2, with D tentatively TRBD2 (7 bases). Germline V gene sequence: CDR1 SNHLY, CDR2 FYNNEI. The V end lost 2 bases, the J end lost 8 bases, and 12 bases lay between the germline ends. The CDR3 extends over 13 amino acids. The chain's CDR3 is CASSETRGRTQYF. CDR3 nucleotides: TGTGCCAGCAGTGAAACGCGGGGGCGCACCCAGTACTTC.

The chain links TRBV7-6 to TRBJ2-1; D possibly corresponds to TRBD2 (6 bases). CDR3 length: 14 amino acids. The V and J ends lost 5 bases and 5 bases respectively, with 13 bases between them. CDR1 and CDR2 from the germline V gene are SGHVS and FNYEAQ. The CDR3 sequence: CASSPGVADNEQFF. CDR3 in DNA: TGTGCCAGCAGCCCCGGGGTAGCGGACAATGAGCAGTTCTTC.

The rearrangement joins TRBV29-1 to TRBJ2-1; 14 bases match TRBD2. CDR1 is SQVTM and CDR2 is ANQGSEA in the germline V gene. CDR3 length: 18 amino acids. J gave up 1 base and V 4 bases, and 9 bases lay outside the gene matches. Here the CDR3 DNA reads TGCAGCGTTGTAATGGGACTAGCGGGAGAGGGGTCCTACAATGAGCAGTTCTTC. It codes for CSVVMGLAGEGSYNEQFF.

This clone has ten or more counts. The chain is built from TRBV5-4 and TRBJ1-1; weak D call: TRBD1 (6 bases). CDR3 length: 15 amino acids. The V and J ends lost 7 bases and 0 bases respectively, with 16 bases between them. CDR1 is SGHNT, CDR2 YYREEE, per germline (reference sequence). The CDR3, as DNA: TGTGCCAGCGGGAATTACAGGGAAGTGAACACTGAAGCTTTCTTT. Its protein is CASGNYREVNTEAFF.

The rearrangement joins TRBV13 to TRBJ2-4; D might be TRBD2 (6 bases). Germline loops: CDR1 PRHDT, CDR2 FYEKMQ (reference sequence). The V end was cut by 6 bases, the J end by 10 bases, with 16 bases between. The CDR3 loop spans 13 amino acids. The CDR3 DNA follows: TGTGCCAGCAGTTCGGGACGTCGGGAGATTCAGTACTTC. Protein sequence: CASSSGRREIQYF.

This clone was counted a few times. This sequence joins TRBV6-5 and TRBJ2-5; D may be TRBD2 (5 bases). From germline, CDR1 is MNHEY and CDR2 SVGAGI. CDR3 size: 11 residues. Trimming left V 7 bases short and J 5 bases short, with 8 bases between. In nucleotides, the CDR3 is TGTGCCAGCACCACGGGGGAGACCCAGTACTTC. It translates to CASTTGETQYF.

V is TRBV30 and J is TRBJ2-7; D is possibly TRBD2 (5 bases). The CDR3 consists of 11 residues. V was trimmed by 4 bases and J by 3 bases, leaving 7 bases between them. Per the germline V gene, CDR1 is GTSNPN and CDR2 is SVGIG (reference sequence). DNA for the CDR3: TGTGCCTGGACCGAGGGCTACGAGCAGTACTTC. It specifies CAWTEGYEQYF.

V and J are TRBV7-2 and TRBJ1-3, with 8 bases that match TRBD1. V was pared by 6 bases and J by 3 bases, with 7 bases of the junction left unmatched. Germline assignment: CDR1 SGHTA and CDR2 FQGNSA. This CDR3 has 15 amino acids. CDR3 loop: CASSQTGALGNTIYF. As DNA, the CDR3 is TGTGCCAGCAGTCAGACAGGGGCTCTTGGAAACACCATATATTTT.

In this sample, this clone turned up a few times. J is TRBJ2-4 and V is TRBV10-3; TRBD2 aligns across 9 bases. This CDR3 is built from 16 residues. V shed 0 bases, J shed 5 bases, and the junction held 5 bases outside the gene matches. Germline V gene data show CDR1 as ENHRY and CDR2 as SYGVKD. This chain's CDR3 is CAISESGGRDENIQYF. As DNA, the CDR3 is TGTGCCATCAGTGAGTCTGGCGGGAGGGATGAAAACATTCAGTACTTC.

This clone was picked up a small number of times. An end of the junction differs from the germline gene, which may be a read error. J is TRBJ2-7 and V is TRBV5-1; 7 positions match TRBD1. This CDR3 has 11 residues. CDR1 and CDR2 from the germline V gene are SGHRS and YFSETQ. CDR3 coding DNA: TGCGCCAGCAGCTCCGGACAGGCCCCATTATTC. Its translation: CASSSGQAPLF.

The chain links TRBV5-4 to TRBJ2-7, with a weak D call TRBD2 (7 bases). This CDR3 is built from 18 residues. Germline V gene lookup returns CDR1 SGHNT and CDR2 YYREEE (reference sequence). The ends were cut back, 2 bases at V and 5 bases at J, with 26 bases in the middle. The CDR3 is CASSLTQGPGAGRDEQYF. CDR3 DNA sequence: TGTGCCAGCAGCTTAACGCAGGGGCCTGGGGCTGGGAGGGACGAGCAGTACTTC.

The chain links TRBV2 to TRBJ1-1, with 7 bases lining up with TRBD1. With V trimmed by 8 bases and J by 0 bases, 6 bases remained unmatched. Germline V gene lookup returns CDR1 SNHLY and CDR2 FYNNEI. The CDR3 totals 14 residues. Here the CDR3 DNA reads TGTGCCAGCTTAGAGACAGGGATGAACACTGAAGCTTTCTTT. It translates to CASLETGMNTEAFF.

CDR3 sequence: CASSPTSGPYEQYF. Here the CDR3 DNA reads TGTGCCAGCAGTCCCACTAGCGGACCCTACGAGCAGTACTTC. J is TRBJ2-7 and V is TRBV5-6; TRBD2 aligns across 8 bases. This CDR3 contains 14 residues. Trimming removed 5 bases from V and 2 bases from J; junction bases left unmatched: 6. CDR1 and CDR2 (germline): SGHDT, YYEEEE.